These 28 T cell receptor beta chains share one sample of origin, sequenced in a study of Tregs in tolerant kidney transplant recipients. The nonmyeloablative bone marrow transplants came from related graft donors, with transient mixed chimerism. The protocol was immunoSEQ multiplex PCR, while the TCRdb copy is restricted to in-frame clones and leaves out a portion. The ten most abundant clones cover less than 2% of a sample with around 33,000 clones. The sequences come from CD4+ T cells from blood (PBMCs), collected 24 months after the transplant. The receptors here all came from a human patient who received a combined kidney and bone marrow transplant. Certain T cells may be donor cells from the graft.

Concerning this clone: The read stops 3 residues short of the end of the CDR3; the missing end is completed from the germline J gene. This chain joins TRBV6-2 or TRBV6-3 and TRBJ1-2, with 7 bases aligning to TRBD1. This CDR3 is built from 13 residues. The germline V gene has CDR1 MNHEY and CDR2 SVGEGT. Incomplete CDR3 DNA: TGTGCCAGCAGTTACTCGACAGGGTCAGGC. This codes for CASSYSTGSG. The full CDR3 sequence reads CASSYSTGSGYTF.

This CDR3 reads CASSRTGESTEAFF. CDR3 DNA, as far as it was read: TGTGCCAGCTCCCGGACAGGGGAGTCCACTGAA. The chain recombines TRBV18 with TRBJ1-1, with TRBD1 identical over 9 bases. From the germline J gene comes the end of the CDR3, since the read stops 3 residues before it. V gave up 6 bases and J gave up 4 bases; unmatched junction bases: 6. The CDR3 length is 14 residues. Germline assignment: CDR1 KGHSH and CDR2 LQKENI.

CDR3 DNA, as far as it was read: TGTGCCTCGACTAGCGGCTCCTACAATGAG. It yields the protein CASTSGSYNE. The whole CDR3 protein is CASTSGSYNEQFF. The chain uses TRBV19 and TRBJ2-1; 9 positions agree with TRBD2. The CDR3 end is not reached by the read, which stops 3 residues before it; the germline J gene fills it in. CDR1 is LNHDA and CDR2 is SQIVND in the germline V gene (reference sequence). V lost 11 bases, J lost 0 bases, and 2 bases stayed unmatched. CDR3 length equals 13 residues.

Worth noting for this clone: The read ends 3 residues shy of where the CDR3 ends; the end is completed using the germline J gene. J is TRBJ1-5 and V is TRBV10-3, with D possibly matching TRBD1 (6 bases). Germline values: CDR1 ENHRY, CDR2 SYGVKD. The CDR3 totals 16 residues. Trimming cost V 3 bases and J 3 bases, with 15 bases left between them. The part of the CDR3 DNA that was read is TGTGCCATCAGTGACAGGGGATTATCTGCCAATCAGCCC. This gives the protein CAISDRGLSANQP. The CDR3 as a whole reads CAISDRGLSANQPQHF.

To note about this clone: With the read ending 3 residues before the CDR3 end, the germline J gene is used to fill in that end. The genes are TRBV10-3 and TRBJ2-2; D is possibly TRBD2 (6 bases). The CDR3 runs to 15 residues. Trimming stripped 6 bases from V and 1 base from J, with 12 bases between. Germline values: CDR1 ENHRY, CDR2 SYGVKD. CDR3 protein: CAISARDLNTGELFF. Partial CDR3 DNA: TGTGCCATCAGCGCCCGGGACTTGAACACCGGGGAG.

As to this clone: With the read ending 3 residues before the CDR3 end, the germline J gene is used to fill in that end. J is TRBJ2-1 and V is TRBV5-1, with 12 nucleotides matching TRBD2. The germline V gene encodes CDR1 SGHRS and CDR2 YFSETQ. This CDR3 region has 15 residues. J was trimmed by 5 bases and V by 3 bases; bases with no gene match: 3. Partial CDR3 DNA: TGCGCCAGCAGCTCCCGGACTAGCGGGGACAATGAG. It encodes CASSSRTSGDNE. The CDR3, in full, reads CASSSRTSGDNEQFF.

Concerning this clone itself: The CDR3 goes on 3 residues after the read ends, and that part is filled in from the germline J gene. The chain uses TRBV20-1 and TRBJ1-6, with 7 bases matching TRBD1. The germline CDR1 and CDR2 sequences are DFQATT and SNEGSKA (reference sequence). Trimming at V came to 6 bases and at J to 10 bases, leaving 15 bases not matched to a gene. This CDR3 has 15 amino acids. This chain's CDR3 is CSALQTGRPGSPLHF. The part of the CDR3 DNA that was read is TGCAGTGCGTTACAGACAGGGCGACCCGGCTCACCC.

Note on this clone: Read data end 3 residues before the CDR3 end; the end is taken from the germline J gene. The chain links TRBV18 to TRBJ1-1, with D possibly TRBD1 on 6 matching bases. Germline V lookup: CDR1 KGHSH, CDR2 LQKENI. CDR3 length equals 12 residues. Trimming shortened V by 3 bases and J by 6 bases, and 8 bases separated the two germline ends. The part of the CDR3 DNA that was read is TGTGCCAGCTCACCGACAGGCCCTGAA. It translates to CASSPTGPE. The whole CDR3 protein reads CASSPTGPEAFF. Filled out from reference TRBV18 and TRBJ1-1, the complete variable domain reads NAGVMQNPRHLVRRRGQEARLRCSPMKGHSHVYWYRQLPEEGLKFMVYLQKENIIDESGMPKERFSAEFPKEGPSILRIQQVVRGDSAAYFCASSPTGPEAFFGQGTRLTVV.

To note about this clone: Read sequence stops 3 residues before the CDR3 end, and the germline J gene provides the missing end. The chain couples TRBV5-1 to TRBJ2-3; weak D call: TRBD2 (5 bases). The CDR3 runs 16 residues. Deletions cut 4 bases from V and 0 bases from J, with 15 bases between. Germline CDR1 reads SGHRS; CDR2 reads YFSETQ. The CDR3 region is CASSGGRHSSTDTQYF. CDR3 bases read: TGCGCCAGCAGCGGAGGCAGACACTCTAGCACAGATACG.

The CDR3 loop is CASSPRTNTGELFF. The CDR3 bases that were read are TGTGCCAGCTCACCACGTACGAACACCGGGGAG. The gene calls are TRBV18 and TRBJ2-2; D not certain. Read data end 3 residues before the CDR3 end; the end is taken from the germline J gene. Germline CDR1 reads KGHSH; CDR2 reads LQKENI. This CDR3 spans 14 amino acids. Trimming stripped 1 base from V and 0 bases from J, with 3 bases between.

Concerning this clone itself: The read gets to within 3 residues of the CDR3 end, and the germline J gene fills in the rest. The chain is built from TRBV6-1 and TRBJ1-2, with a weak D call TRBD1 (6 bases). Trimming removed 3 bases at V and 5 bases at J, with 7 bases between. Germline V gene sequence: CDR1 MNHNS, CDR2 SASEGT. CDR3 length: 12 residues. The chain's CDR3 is CASSDTGYGYTF. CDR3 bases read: TGTGCCAGCAGTGATACAGGGTATGGC.

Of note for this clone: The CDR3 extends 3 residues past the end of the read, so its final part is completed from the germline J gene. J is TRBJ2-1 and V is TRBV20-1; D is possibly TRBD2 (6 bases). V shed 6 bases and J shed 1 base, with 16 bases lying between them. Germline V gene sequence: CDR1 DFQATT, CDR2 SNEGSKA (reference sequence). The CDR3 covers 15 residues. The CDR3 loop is CSARPGLKSYNEQFF. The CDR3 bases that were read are TGCAGTGCCAGACCGGGACTCAAATCCTACAATGAG.

CDR3 sequence: CASSEPGTGDTGELFF. Partial CDR3 DNA: TGCGCCAGCAGTGAGCCCGGGACAGGCGACACCGGGGAG. This rearrangement joins TRBV10-1 to TRBJ2-2, with 8 bases lining up with TRBD1. The read ends 3 residues before the CDR3 terminus; that terminus is restored from the germline J gene. Germline CDR1 reads WNHNN; CDR2 reads SYGVQD (reference sequence). V shed 2 bases and J 3 bases; nucleotides not matched to a gene: 5. CDR3 length: 16 residues.

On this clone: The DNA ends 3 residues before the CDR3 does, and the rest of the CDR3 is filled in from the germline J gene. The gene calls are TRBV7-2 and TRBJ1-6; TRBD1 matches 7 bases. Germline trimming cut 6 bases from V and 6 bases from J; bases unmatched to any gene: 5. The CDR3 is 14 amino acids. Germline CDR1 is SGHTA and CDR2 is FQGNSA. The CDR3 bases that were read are TGTGCCAGCAGGTCCGGGACAGTTAATTCACCC. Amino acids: CASRSGTVNSP. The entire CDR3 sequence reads CASRSGTVNSPLHF. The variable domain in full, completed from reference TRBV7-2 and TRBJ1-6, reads GAGVSQSPSNKVTEKGKDVELRCDPISGHTALYWYRQSLGQGLEFLIYFQGNSAPDKSGLPSDRFSAERTGGSVSTLTIQRTQQEDSAVYLCASRSGTVNSPLHFGNGTRLTVT.

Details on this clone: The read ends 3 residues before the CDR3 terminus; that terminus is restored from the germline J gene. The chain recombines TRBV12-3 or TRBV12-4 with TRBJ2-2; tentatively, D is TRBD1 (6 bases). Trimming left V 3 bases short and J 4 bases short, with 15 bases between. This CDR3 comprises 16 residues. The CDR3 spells CASSFSTGWATGELFF. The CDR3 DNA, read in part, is TGTGCCAGCAGTTTTTCGACAGGTTGGGCCACCGGGGAG.

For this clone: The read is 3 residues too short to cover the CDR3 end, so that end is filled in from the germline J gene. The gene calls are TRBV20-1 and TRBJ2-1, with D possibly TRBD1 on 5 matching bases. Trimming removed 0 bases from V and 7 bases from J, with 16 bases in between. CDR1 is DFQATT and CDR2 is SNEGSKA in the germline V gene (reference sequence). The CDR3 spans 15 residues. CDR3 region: CSARDFRVQKNEQFF. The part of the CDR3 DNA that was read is TGCAGTGCTAGAGATTTCAGGGTTCAAAAAAATGAG.

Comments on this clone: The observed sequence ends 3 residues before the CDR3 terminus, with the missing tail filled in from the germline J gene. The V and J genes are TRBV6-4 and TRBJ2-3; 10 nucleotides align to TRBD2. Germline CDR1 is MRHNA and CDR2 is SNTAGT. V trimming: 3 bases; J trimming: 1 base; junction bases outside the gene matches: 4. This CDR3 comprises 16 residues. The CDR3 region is CASSDLAGVGTDTQYF. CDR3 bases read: TGTGCCAGCAGTGATCTAGCGGGAGTAGGCACAGATACG.

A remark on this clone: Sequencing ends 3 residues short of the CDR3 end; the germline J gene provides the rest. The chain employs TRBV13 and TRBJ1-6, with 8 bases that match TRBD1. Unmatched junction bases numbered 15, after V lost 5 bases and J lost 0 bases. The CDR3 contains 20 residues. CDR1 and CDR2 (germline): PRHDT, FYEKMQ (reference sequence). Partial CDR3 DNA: TGTGCCAGCAGCACCCGACAGGGGCAATCTGGGAGCTCCTATAATTCACCC. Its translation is CASSTRQGQSGSSYNSP. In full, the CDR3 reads CASSTRQGQSGSSYNSPLHF.

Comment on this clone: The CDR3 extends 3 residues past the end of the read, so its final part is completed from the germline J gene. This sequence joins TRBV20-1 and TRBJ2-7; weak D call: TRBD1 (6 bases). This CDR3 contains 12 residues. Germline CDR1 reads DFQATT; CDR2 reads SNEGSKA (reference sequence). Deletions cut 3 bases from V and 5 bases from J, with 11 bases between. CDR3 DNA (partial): TGCAGTGCTAGGTCTAACAGGGACGAG. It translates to CSARSNRDE. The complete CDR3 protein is CSARSNRDEQYF.

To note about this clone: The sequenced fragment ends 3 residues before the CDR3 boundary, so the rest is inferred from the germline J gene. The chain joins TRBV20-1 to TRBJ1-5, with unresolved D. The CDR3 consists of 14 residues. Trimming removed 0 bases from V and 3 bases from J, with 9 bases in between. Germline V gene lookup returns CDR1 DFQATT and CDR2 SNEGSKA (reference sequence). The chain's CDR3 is CSARDGGNNQPQHF. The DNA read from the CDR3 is TGCAGTGCTAGAGATGGCGGGAACAATCAGCCC.

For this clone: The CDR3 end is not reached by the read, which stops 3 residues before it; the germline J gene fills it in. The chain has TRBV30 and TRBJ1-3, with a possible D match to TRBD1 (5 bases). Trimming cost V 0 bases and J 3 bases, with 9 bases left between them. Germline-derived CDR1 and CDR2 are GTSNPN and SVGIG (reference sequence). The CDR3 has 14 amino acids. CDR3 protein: CAWSVDSFGNTIYF. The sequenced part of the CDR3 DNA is TGTGCCTGGAGTGTTGACAGTTTTGGAAACACC.

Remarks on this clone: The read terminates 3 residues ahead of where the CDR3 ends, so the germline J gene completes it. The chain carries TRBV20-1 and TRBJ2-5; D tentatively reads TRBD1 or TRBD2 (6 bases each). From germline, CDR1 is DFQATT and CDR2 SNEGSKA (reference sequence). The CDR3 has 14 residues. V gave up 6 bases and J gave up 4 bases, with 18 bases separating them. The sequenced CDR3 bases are TGCAGTGCAACGATACAGGGAGGTCGAGAGACC. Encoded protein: CSATIQGGRET. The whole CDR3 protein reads CSATIQGGRETQYF.

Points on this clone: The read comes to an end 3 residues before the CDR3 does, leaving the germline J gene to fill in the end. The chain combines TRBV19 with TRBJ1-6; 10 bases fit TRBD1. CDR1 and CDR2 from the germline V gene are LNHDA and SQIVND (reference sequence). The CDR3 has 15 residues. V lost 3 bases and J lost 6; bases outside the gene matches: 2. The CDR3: CASSMRDRGNSPLHF. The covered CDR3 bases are TGTGCCAGTAGTATGAGGGACAGGGGTAATTCACCC.

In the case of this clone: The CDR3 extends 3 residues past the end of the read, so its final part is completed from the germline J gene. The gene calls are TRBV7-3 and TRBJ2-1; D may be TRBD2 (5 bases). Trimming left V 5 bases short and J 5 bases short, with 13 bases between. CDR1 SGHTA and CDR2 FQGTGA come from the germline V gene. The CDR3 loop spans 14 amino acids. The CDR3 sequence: CASSPRNGDNEQFF. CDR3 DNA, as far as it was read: TGTGCCAGCAGCCCCCGCAACGGGGACAATGAG.

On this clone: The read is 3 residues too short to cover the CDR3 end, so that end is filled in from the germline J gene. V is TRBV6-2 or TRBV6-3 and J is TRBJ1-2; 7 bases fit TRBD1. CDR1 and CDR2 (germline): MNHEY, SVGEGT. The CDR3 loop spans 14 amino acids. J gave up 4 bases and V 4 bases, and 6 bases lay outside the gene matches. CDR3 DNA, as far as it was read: TGTGCCAGCAGTTGGCCGGGACAGATCTATGGC. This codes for CASSWPGQIYG. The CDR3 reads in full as CASSWPGQIYGYTF.

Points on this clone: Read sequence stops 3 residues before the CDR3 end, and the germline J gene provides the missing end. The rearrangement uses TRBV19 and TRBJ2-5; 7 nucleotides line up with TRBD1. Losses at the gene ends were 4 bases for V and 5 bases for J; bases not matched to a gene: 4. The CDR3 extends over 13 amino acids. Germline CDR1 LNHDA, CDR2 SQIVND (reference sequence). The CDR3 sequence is CASSKQGPETQYF. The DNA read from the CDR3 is TGTGCCAGTAGTAAACAGGGGCCGGAGACC.

CDR3 bases read: TGTGCCAGCAGCTTAAGTAACGGGAGGGGCGCCCCT. Encoded protein: CASSLSNGRGAP. The whole CDR3 sequence is CASSLSNGRGAPAFF. This chain connects TRBV11-2 to TRBJ1-1, with D maybe TRBD1 (5 bases). Coverage ceases 3 residues before the CDR3 finishes, and the germline J gene fills in the end. The germline V gene has CDR1 SGHAT and CDR2 FQNNGV. The CDR3 is 15 residues long.

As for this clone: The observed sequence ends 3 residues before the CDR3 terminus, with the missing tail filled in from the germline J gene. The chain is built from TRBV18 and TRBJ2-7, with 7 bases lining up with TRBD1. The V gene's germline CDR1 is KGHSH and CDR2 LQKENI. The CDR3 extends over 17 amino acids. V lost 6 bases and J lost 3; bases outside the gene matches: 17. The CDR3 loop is CASSPYRDRVNNYEQYF. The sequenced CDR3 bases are TGTGCCAGCTCGCCCTATCGTGACAGGGTCAACAACTACGAG.